These T cell receptor beta chains were read from a single sample in a study of T-cell reconstitution after alpha-beta-depleted transplantation in children. Using its own MiXCR run on the PCR reads, TCRdb lists one record per CDR3 protein. The sample contains some 200,000 distinct CDR3 sequences, about 8.2% of which appear only once. Sample: PBMCs, mostly from graft donor cells, taken 360 days after TCRalphabeta/CD19-depleted stem cell transplant. The source of these receptors is a male patient under 10 years old who had a stem cell transplant for acute myeloid leukemia, so the T cells may come from the graft donor. Each CDR3 is given with its conserved first and last residue. The D gene is left open where the match is weak. Clone size is stated in some rows and not others, as once, few, many or a class when expanded.

TGTGCCAGCAGCCAAGTTCTCCTCTCAGATACGCAGTATTTT	CASSQVLLSDTQYF	many	-	TRBV4-2	TRBJ2-3
TGTGCCAGCAGCTTGGGCGCAGCGGGCCATGAAGCTTTCTTT	CASSLGAAGHEAFF	-	-	TRBV5-5	TRBJ1-1
TGTGCCAGCAGTTCGGGACCGACTCTCTACACCTTC	CASSSGPTLYTF	-	-	TRBV12-3/TRBV12-4	TRBJ1-2
TGTGCCAGCACCTTTCCCCTTAGCGGCGAGCAGTACTTC	CASTFPLSGEQYF	many	-	TRBV12-3/TRBV12-4	TRBJ2-7
TGTGCCACCAGCAGAGATCTCAGCGGGAGAGGGATAGATACGCAGTATTTT	CATSRDLSGRGIDTQYF	-	TRBD2	TRBV15	TRBJ2-3
TGCAGTGCTAGGGCACGGACAGGGCGCTCCTACGAGCAGTACTTC	CSARARTGRSYEQYF	few	TRBD1	TRBV20-1	TRBJ2-7
TGCAGTGCTAGAGATCCACTAGCGGGGAAGGCCTACGAGCAGTACTTC	CSARDPLAGKAYEQYF	few	TRBD2	TRBV20-1	TRBJ2-7
TGTGCCAGCAACCTGGGTGGAGCTGGGGCCAACGTCCTGACTTTC	CASNLGGAGANVLTF	few	-	TRBV12-3/TRBV12-4	TRBJ2-6
TGCGCCAGCAGCCAAGAGGGGGACTACCTAAATGAGCAGTTCTTC	CASSQEGDYLNEQFF	few	TRBD2	TRBV4-1	TRBJ2-1
TGTGCCAGCAGTCCATCACTAGCGGTGAGAAACGAGCAGTACTTC	CASSPSLAVRNEQYF	few	TRBD2	TRBV7-3	TRBJ2-7
TGTGCCATCGGTGGGGGGATCCAAGAGACCCAGTACTTC	CAIGGGIQETQYF	many	-	TRBV10-3	TRBJ2-5
TGTGCCAGCAGCTTCACAGGGGACTACAATGAGCAGTTCTTC	CASSFTGDYNEQFF	many	TRBD1	TRBV11-3	TRBJ2-1
TGTGCCAGCAGCTTAGTCGCCAGATACAATGAGCAGTTCTTC	CASSLVARYNEQFF	-	-	TRBV7-2	TRBJ2-1
TGCAGTGCGCCCGTCTCTAGCACAGATACGCAGTATTTT	CSAPVSSTDTQYF	few	-	TRBV20-1	TRBJ2-3
TGTGCCAGCAGCCCAAGTGGTGGTAGCGGTGAGCAGTTCTTC	CASSPSGGSGEQFF	few	-	TRBV7-9	TRBJ2-1
TGTGCCACCAGTGACGGCTACGAGCAGTACTTC	CATSDGYEQYF	many	-	TRBV24-1	TRBJ2-7
TGCGCCAGCAGGGGAACTCGTACTGGAAACACCATATATTTT	CASRGTRTGNTIYF	-	-	TRBV5-1	TRBJ1-3
TGTGCCAGTATGGTGCCCGGGGAGCTGTTTTTT	CASMVPGELFF	many	-	TRBV19	TRBJ2-2
TGTGCCATCAGTGGGGGGGAGACCCAGTACTTC	CAISGGETQYF	few	-	TRBV10-3	TRBJ2-5
TGTGCCAGCTCACCACTAGCTCTCAACGAGCAGTACTTC	CASSPLALNEQYF	few	-	TRBV18	TRBJ2-7
TGCAGTGCTGGGCGCGGGAGTGGCTGGGCAGATACGCAGTATTTT	CSAGRGSGWADTQYF	few	TRBD2	TRBV20-1	TRBJ2-3
TGCAGCGTTGAAGATCGGGGCAGGGGGAGAGAGACCCAGTACTTC	CSVEDRGRGRETQYF	few	TRBD1	TRBV29-1	TRBJ2-5
TGCGCCAGCAGCCCTGGAAAGGGACTAGCCGGGGGGAGCACAGATACGCAGTATTTT	CASSPGKGLAGGSTDTQYF	few	TRBD2	TRBV5-1	TRBJ2-3
TGCGCCAGCAGCTTGGCCAGGGATGACTATGGCTACACCTTC	CASSLARDDYGYTF	-	-	TRBV5-1	TRBJ1-2
TGTGCCAGCAGCTCCCGTAGGCAATCAACTAATGAAAAACTGTTTTTT	CASSSRRQSTNEKLFF	-	-	TRBV11-3	TRBJ1-4
TGCAGTACCTATCAAGGGGGCGGTTATGGCTACACCTTC	CSTYQGGGYGYTF	many	TRBD1	TRBV20-1	TRBJ1-2
TGCAGCGCTATGGGAGGGGGAAACACCATATATTTT	CSAMGGGNTIYF	-	-	TRBV29-1	TRBJ1-3
TGCAGCGTTGTACTCCAAGAGACCCAGTACTTC	CSVVLQETQYF	few	-	TRBV29-1	TRBJ2-5
TGTGCCAGCAGCTTAATTTTAATAGGAGAGACCCAGTACTTC	CASSLILIGETQYF	few	-	TRBV7-8	TRBJ2-5
TGTGCCAGCAAGCAACTCTCTGGAAACACCATATATTTT	CASKQLSGNTIYF	many	-	TRBV28	TRBJ1-3
TGCAGTGCTAGACCCCCACTCACAGATACGCAGTATTTT	CSARPPLTDTQYF	few	-	TRBV20-1	TRBJ2-3
TGTGCCAGCCGACGCGGTTATCAGCCCCAGCATTTT	CASRRGYQPQHF	many	-	TRBV12-3/TRBV12-4	TRBJ1-5
TGTGCCAGCAGTTTCTCAAATAATCAGCCCCAGCATTTT	CASSFSNNQPQHF	many	-	TRBV12-3/TRBV12-4	TRBJ1-5
TGCGCCAGCAGCTTGGGCAGGTTTAGCACAGATACGCAGTATTTT	CASSLGRFSTDTQYF	many	-	TRBV5-1	TRBJ2-3
TGTGCCACCAGCAGGGGGCTGGAGCAGTTCTTC	CATSRGLEQFF	many	-	TRBV15	TRBJ2-1
TGCAGCGTTGAAGTTTACAACGAGCGGTCCTACGAGCAGTACTTC	CSVEVYNERSYEQYF	many	-	TRBV29-1	TRBJ2-7
TGTGCCAGCAGCCAGGGGTATGGCTACACCTTC	CASSQGYGYTF	many	-	TRBV6-5	TRBJ1-2
TGTGCCAGCAGAAGCCGGGGAGTTACTAATGAAAAACTGTTTTTT	CASRSRGVTNEKLFF	-	-	TRBV7-9	TRBJ1-4
TGCGCCAGCAGCTATGGGCGGGTGCTAGCGGAGAACACCGGGGAGCTGTTTTTT	CASSYGRVLAENTGELFF	few	TRBD2	TRBV5-1	TRBJ2-2
TGCAGTGCTAGAGACAGGGGCCTGAATAATTCACCCCTCCACTTT	CSARDRGLNNSPLHF	many	-	TRBV20-1	TRBJ1-6
TGTGCCAGCAGGTCATACAGGTTGGGAGGGGCCAACGTCCTGACTTTC	CASRSYRLGGANVLTF	-	-	TRBV2	TRBJ2-6
TGCGCCAGCAGCCTCGTAGCGTCTAGCACAGATACGCAGTATTTT	CASSLVASSTDTQYF	many	-	TRBV4-3	TRBJ2-3
TGTGCCAGCAGTCTCGGGACAGTGCGTTGGTACTTC	CASSLGTVRWYF	many	TRBD1	TRBV12-3/TRBV12-4	TRBJ2-7
TGCAGTGCTAGAGATCAATATAATGAAAAACTGTTTTTT	CSARDQYNEKLFF	many	-	TRBV20-1	TRBJ1-4
TGCGCCAGCAGCTTGGCGGGGACGAACACCGGGGAGCTGTTTTTT	CASSLAGTNTGELFF	many	-	TRBV5-1	TRBJ2-2
TGTGCCAGCAGTCAGGAGTGGGGGGGCGAGCAGTTCTTC	CASSQEWGGEQFF	-	-	TRBV2	TRBJ2-1
TGTGCCAGCAGCTTGGGACTAGCGGGAGTTGATGAGCAGTTCTTC	CASSLGLAGVDEQFF	many	TRBD2	TRBV11-2	TRBJ2-1
TGTGCCACCAGCATCTCTTGGGGACTAGAAGGCAATGAGCAGTTCTTC	CATSISWGLEGNEQFF	-	TRBD2	TRBV15	TRBJ2-1
TGTGCCAGCACCCGGGACAGGGTCCACGAGCAGTACTTC	CASTRDRVHEQYF	few	TRBD1	TRBV7-8	TRBJ2-7
TGCGCCAGCAGCTTACCGCTCACAGGGACGAACACCGGGGAGCTGTTTTTT	CASSLPLTGTNTGELFF	many	-	TRBV5-1	TRBJ2-2
TGCAGTGCTAGAGTGGCTAGCGGGGACACAGATACGCAGTATTTT	CSARVASGDTDTQYF	many	TRBD2	TRBV20-1	TRBJ2-3
TGTGCCAGCAGACCCCAGGGGGGCCTTAACTATGGCTACACCTTC	CASRPQGGLNYGYTF	few	TRBD1	TRBV12-3/TRBV12-4	TRBJ1-2
TGCGCCAGCAGCCCGTGGGACCTAGAAAGGGACGAGCAGTACTTC	CASSPWDLERDEQYF	many	-	TRBV5-1	TRBJ2-7
TGTGCCAGCAACAAAGGGACATTGAACACTGAAGCTTTCTTT	CASNKGTLNTEAFF	-	-	TRBV3-1	TRBJ1-1
TGCAGTGCTAGAGATCCTAGAAACCAAGAGACCCAGTACTTC	CSARDPRNQETQYF	few	-	TRBV20-1	TRBJ2-5
TGTGCCAGCAGTTACATGGGGACTTCGGAGGGCTACACCTTC	CASSYMGTSEGYTF	many	-	TRBV6-2/TRBV6-3	TRBJ1-2
TGTGCCAGCAGCCCGGGACTAGCGGGGGGTACCTCCTACAATGAGCAGTTCTTC	CASSPGLAGGTSYNEQFF	-	TRBD2	TRBV7-3	TRBJ2-1
TGTGCCAGCAGTTTAGGGCCCCCCGGGACAGGGGGCGGTAATGAGCAGTTCTTC	CASSLGPPGTGGGNEQFF	-	TRBD1	TRBV12-3/TRBV12-4	TRBJ2-1
TGCGCCAGCAGCTTGTCCCCGGACTCCCCCAATGAGCAGTTCTTC	CASSLSPDSPNEQFF	many	-	TRBV5-1	TRBJ2-1
TGCAGTGCTAGGTCCACTCCGGGACTAGCGGAGTCTAGCACAGATACGCAGTATTTT	CSARSTPGLAESSTDTQYF	-	TRBD2	TRBV20-1	TRBJ2-3